One and the same sample provided the 27 T cell receptor beta chains below, sequenced in a study of T cell changes during pregnancy in multiple sclerosis. TCRdb keeps only in-frame clones here, not all; method: immunoSEQ multiplex PCR. The sample contains some 74,000 clones, approximately 92% of which appear only once. The source material was peripheral blood, sampled before pregnancy. The receptors here all came from a female donor with multiple sclerosis, enrolled in a pregnancy study.

The rearrangement uses TRBV18 and TRBJ2-1, with 12 bases aligning to TRBD2. J was trimmed by 6 bases and V by 5 bases; bases with no gene match: 8. CDR1 KGHSH and CDR2 LQKENI come from the germline V gene. The CDR3 length is 16 residues. Written as DNA, the CDR3 is TGTGCCAGCTCAGATCCTAGCGGGAGGGCATTCAATGAGCAGTTCTTC. Translated, it gives CASSDPSGRAFNEQFF. Full variable domain (outside the CDR3, taken from reference TRBV18 and TRBJ2-1): NAGVMQNPRHLVRRRGQEARLRCSPMKGHSHVYWYRQLPEEGLKFMVYLQKENIIDESGMPKERFSAEFPKEGPSILRIQQVVRGDSAAYFCASSDPSGRAFNEQFFGPGTRLTVL.

The genes are TRBV27 and TRBJ2-7, with 7 bases matching TRBD2. V gave up 4 bases and J gave up 0 bases; unmatched junction bases: 3. Germline CDR1 MNHEY, CDR2 SMNVEV (reference sequence). CDR3 size: 14 residues. CDR3 in amino acids: CASSSWTSSYEQYF. CDR3 sequence (DNA): TGTGCCAGCAGTTCTTGGACTAGCTCCTACGAGCAGTACTTC.

The chain has TRBV4-3 and TRBJ2-1, with TRBD2 matching 11 bases. Per germline, CDR1 LGHNA and CDR2 YSLEER. This CDR3 is built from 15 residues. V lost 1 base to trimming and J lost 9 bases; unmatched junction nucleotides: 5. For the CDR3, the DNA is TGCGCCAGCAGCCAAGGTAGCGGGAGGGCCTTTGAGCAGTTCTTC. This translates into CASSQGSGRAFEQFF.

The chain is built from TRBV6-5 and TRBJ1-4; TRBD1 aligns across 7 bases. Losses at the gene ends were 6 bases for V and 5 bases for J; bases not matched to a gene: 6. The CDR3 is 14 amino acids. Germline lookup yields CDR1 MNHEY and CDR2 SVGAGI. CDR3 sequence: CASRRTGFNEKLFF. Here the CDR3 DNA reads TGTGCCAGCAGAAGGACAGGATTCAATGAAAAACTGTTTTTT.

The table lists this clone with a count of one. V is TRBV7-2 and J is TRBJ2-4, with unresolved D. The germline V gene has CDR1 SGHTA and CDR2 FQGNSA. V was clipped by 1 base and J by 4 bases, with 5 bases between them. CDR3 size: 13 residues. This CDR3 is CASSLVQKNIQYF. The CDR3 DNA follows: TGTGCCAGCAGCTTAGTGCAGAAAAACATTCAGTACTTC.

The chain has TRBV28 and TRBJ2-3, with TRBD2 matching 8 bases. The CDR3 has 14 amino acids. Trimming removed 8 bases from V and 2 bases from J; junction bases left unmatched: 6. The germline V gene encodes CDR1 MDHEN and CDR2 SYDVKM. The CDR3 coding sequence is TGTGCCAGCGTAAGCGGGAGTTTCACAGATACGCAGTATTTT. This sequence encodes CASVSGSFTDTQYF.

The chain is built from TRBV5-1 and TRBJ2-3; no reliable D call. Deletions cut 0 bases from V and 2 bases from J, with 7 bases between. In germline, CDR1 is SGHRS, CDR2 YFSETQ. The length of the CDR3 is 14 residues. In DNA, the CDR3 is TGCGCCAGCAGCTTGGTGGCGGACACAGATACGCAGTATTTT. It codes for CASSLVADTDTQYF.

CDR3 amino acids: CATAVETGAYEQYF. CDR3 nucleotides: TGTGCCACCGCGGTTGAGACAGGGGCCTACGAGCAGTACTTC. The chain carries TRBV15 and TRBJ2-7, with 8 positions matching TRBD1. Trimming took 8 bases from V and 2 from J; bases not matched to a gene: 8. CDR3 length equals 14 residues. In germline, CDR1 is LNHNV, CDR2 YYDKDF (reference sequence).

The chain is built from TRBV29-1 and TRBJ1-2; D ambiguous. The CDR3 spans 12 residues. Germline V gene lookup returns CDR1 SQVTM and CDR2 ANQGSEA. V dropped 7 bases and J dropped 3 bases, with 12 bases sitting between them. CDR3 loop: CSARSQDYGYTF. The CDR3 DNA reads TGCAGCGCGCGAAGCCAGGACTATGGCTACACCTTC.

The table lists this clone with many counts. The gene calls are TRBV7-6 and TRBJ2-3, with 7 nucleotides matching TRBD2. The CDR3 loop spans 17 amino acids. Germline lookup yields CDR1 SGHVS and CDR2 FNYEAQ. J gave up 2 bases and V 3 bases, and 11 bases lay outside the gene matches. This chain's CDR3 is CASSFNLAGESTDTQYF. In nucleotides, the CDR3 is TGTGCCAGCAGCTTCAATCTGGCGGGAGAGTCCACAGATACGCAGTATTTT.

The chain recombines TRBV7-6 with TRBJ2-3, with a possible D match to TRBD1 (6 bases). Germline CDR1 SGHVS, CDR2 FNYEAQ. The CDR3 covers 15 residues. Trimming removed 1 base at V and 0 bases at J, with 8 bases between. In nucleotides, the CDR3 is TGTGCCAGCAGCTTAGGGACAGCTAGCACAGATACGCAGTATTTT. It codes for CASSLGTASTDTQYF.

For this clone: The junction and the germline gene differ at one end; a read error may be behind it. Written as DNA, the CDR3 is TGTGCTAGCAGCCGGGACTGGGGGGTATCGGAGACCCAGTACTTC. The encoded protein is CASSRDWGVSETQYF. The gene calls are TRBV7-7 and TRBJ2-5, with D possibly TRBD2 on 6 matching bases. Germline V gene data show CDR1 as SSHAT and CDR2 as FNYEAQ (reference sequence). This CDR3 has 15 amino acids.

The chain combines TRBV9 with TRBJ2-3; 10 nucleotides align to TRBD2. Trimming at V came to 0 bases and at J to 5 bases, leaving 9 bases not matched to a gene. This CDR3 comprises 17 residues. The V gene's germline CDR1 is SGDLS and CDR2 YYNGEE. The CDR3 DNA reads as TGTGCCAGCAGCGTAGACCCTAGCGGGAGTGTTCAAGATACGCAGTATTTT. Protein sequence: CASSVDPSGSVQDTQYF.

The CDR3 DNA follows: TGTGCCAGCAGCCCTTCGGGACTAGCGGGAAGGGGTATATACAATGAGCAGTTCTTC. It codes for CASSPSGLAGRGIYNEQFF. This chain connects TRBV7-9 to TRBJ2-1; 13 bases fit TRBD2. This CDR3 spans 19 amino acids. CDR1 is SEHNR, CDR2 FQNEAQ, per germline (reference sequence). The ends lost 5 bases at V and 4 bases at J; junction bases unmatched: 14. The entire variable domain, with the rest obtained from reference TRBV7-9 and TRBJ2-1, is as follows: DTGVSQNPRHKITKRGQNVTFRCDPISEHNRLYWYRQTLGQGPEFLTYFQNEAQLEKSRLLSDRFSAERPKGSFSTLEIQRTEQGDSAMYLCASSPSGLAGRGIYNEQFFGPGTRLTVL.

This clone occurred once. The V call is TRBV27, the J call TRBJ2-7, with 8 bases matching TRBD1. V shed 8 bases, J shed 2 bases, and the junction held 2 bases outside the gene matches. Germline lookup yields CDR1 MNHEY and CDR2 SMNVEV (reference sequence). The CDR3 sequence is 12 residues long. The chain's CDR3 is CASRDRTYEQYF. The CDR3, as DNA: TGTGCCAGCCGGGACAGGACCTACGAGCAGTACTTC.

In nucleotides, the CDR3 is TGCGCCAGCAGCTCAGGCCTAGCGGTACAAGAGACCCAGTACTTC. Translated: CASSSGLAVQETQYF. V usage is TRBV5-1 and J usage is TRBJ2-5; TRBD2 agrees at 7 bases. Germline V lookup: CDR1 SGHRS, CDR2 YFSETQ. This CDR3 is built from 15 residues. Trimming at V came to 3 bases and at J to 2 bases, leaving 7 bases not matched to a gene.

This clone was detected only once. This sequence joins TRBV2 and TRBJ1-1; D remains ambiguous. V shed 3 bases and J shed 1 base, with 9 bases lying between them. The CDR3 loop spans 14 amino acids. From germline, CDR1 is SNHLY and CDR2 FYNNEI. The DNA of the CDR3 is TGTGCCAGCAGTGACGAGGGAAAGAACACTGAAGCTTTCTTT. Translation gives CASSDEGKNTEAFF.

The chain carries TRBV19 and TRBJ1-5; D gene uncertain. Germline loops: CDR1 LNHDA, CDR2 SQIVND (reference sequence). The V and J ends lost 5 bases and 9 bases respectively, with 26 bases between them. The CDR3 extends over 17 amino acids. This chain's CDR3 is CASSLAGPIRPNVPQHF. CDR3 DNA: TGTGCCAGTAGTCTTGCGGGTCCCATCCGCCCCAATGTGCCCCAGCATTTT.

This CDR3 reads CATSRDRAGGADTQYF. The CDR3 region has the DNA TGTGCCACCAGCAGAGATCGGGCAGGGGGAGCAGATACGCAGTATTTT. The chain links TRBV15 to TRBJ2-3, with 7 bases lining up with TRBD1. Unmatched junction bases numbered 7, after V lost 0 bases and J lost 4 bases. The CDR3 is made up of 16 amino acids. Germline loops: CDR1 LNHNV, CDR2 YYDKDF (reference sequence).

The chain has TRBV29-1 and TRBJ1-3, with TRBD1 matching over 9 bases. V lost 6 bases, J lost 9 bases, and 9 bases stayed unmatched. The CDR3 contains 13 residues. Germline V lookup: CDR1 SQVTM, CDR2 ANQGSEA. DNA for the CDR3: TGCAGCGTCGTGGATACAGGGGGCGGCACCATATATTTT. Encoded protein: CSVVDTGGGTIYF.

The CDR3 loop reads CASSQFSDWDEQYF. Written as DNA, the CDR3 is TGTGCCAGCAGCCAATTTAGCGATTGGGACGAGCAGTACTTC. This chain connects TRBV14 to TRBJ2-7; D might be TRBD2 (5 bases). Germline values: CDR1 SGHDN, CDR2 FVKESK. Trimming cost V 2 bases and J 5 bases, with 13 bases left between them. This CDR3 has 14 residues.

The chain joins TRBV11-1 to TRBJ2-7; a weak D match, TRBD2 (5 bases). The CDR3 covers 15 residues. CDR1 SGHAT and CDR2 FQDESV come from the germline V gene (reference sequence). Between the trimmed V and J ends, which lost 3 bases and 6 bases, there was a span of 18 bases. CDR3 nucleotide sequence: TGTGCCAGCAGCTTGGGGTTTGCTAAAGAGGGCGAGCAGTACTTC. This gives the protein CASSLGFAKEGEQYF.

This rearrangement joins TRBV7-8 to TRBJ1-4, with 8 bases that match TRBD1. V lost 5 bases to trimming and J lost 0 bases; unmatched junction nucleotides: 2. Germline lookup yields CDR1 SGHVS and CDR2 FQNEAQ. This CDR3 is built from 15 residues. DNA of the CDR3: TGTGCCAGCAGCCCGGACAGGGCAACTAATGAAAAACTGTTTTTT. Translated, it gives CASSPDRATNEKLFF.

This clone was picked up one time. The chain links TRBV18 to TRBJ1-4; D not resolved. The CDR3 totals 16 residues. The V end was cut by 1 base, the J end by 4 bases, with 13 bases between. CDR1 is KGHSH and CDR2 is LQKENI in the germline V gene. CDR3 residues: CASSPLYRPDNEKLFF. The CDR3 DNA follows: TGTGCCAGCTCACCACTATACCGCCCAGATAATGAAAAACTGTTTTTT. Filled out from reference TRBV18 and TRBJ1-4, the complete variable domain reads NAGVMQNPRHLVRRRGQEARLRCSPMKGHSHVYWYRQLPEEGLKFMVYLQKENIIDESGMPKERFSAEFPKEGPSILRIQQVVRGDSAAYFCASSPLYRPDNEKLFFGSGTQLSVL.

The chain recombines TRBV9 with TRBJ2-1; D is unresolved. Trimming removed 0 bases from V and 2 bases from J, with 3 bases in between. This CDR3 is built from 13 residues. CDR1 and CDR2 (germline): SGDLS, YYNGEE. The CDR3 DNA follows: TGTGCCAGCAGCGTAGTCACCTACAATGAGCAGTTCTTC. It specifies CASSVVTYNEQFF. The full variable domain, with the rest looked up from reference TRBV9 and TRBJ2-1, is DSGVTQTPKHLITATGQRVTLRCSPRSGDLSVYWYQQSLDQGLQFLIQYYNGEERAKGNILERFSAQQFPDLHSELNLSSLELGDSALYFCASSVVTYNEQFFGPGTRLTVL.

J is TRBJ2-3 and V is TRBV2, with 9 bases matching TRBD2. V shed 6 bases, J shed 2 bases, and the junction held 9 bases outside the gene matches. The CDR3 covers 16 residues. Germline-derived CDR1 and CDR2 are SNHLY and FYNNEI. This chain's CDR3 is CASRLLASGITDTQYF. DNA for the CDR3: TGTGCCAGCAGACTCCTCGCTAGCGGGATCACAGATACGCAGTATTTT.

The chain recombines TRBV19 with TRBJ2-5, with D possibly being TRBD1 (5 bases). V gave up 10 bases and J gave up 1 base, with 16 bases separating them. The CDR3 is 14 residues long. The germline V gene has CDR1 LNHDA and CDR2 SQIVND (reference sequence). The CDR3 DNA sequence: TGTGCCACCTCATTGGTGACAGCCCAAGAGACCCAGTACTTC. Its translation: CATSLVTAQETQYF.